Listed below are T cell receptor beta chains from one sample, sequenced in a study of blood T cells in healthy people across ages. One entry per CDR3 protein, called by TCRdb with MiXCR from the 5' RACE reads. The profile shows about 1.4 million distinct CDR3 sequences, roughly 64% of them singletons. Sequenced: blood. The source of these receptors is a man aged 18 to 29 in good health. The CDR3 runs from the conserved cysteine through the conserved F or W. D genes are given only for firm matches. Clone size is given for some rows only: seen once, a few or many times, or a class if the clone is expanded.

size,V,J,D,DNA,CDR3
NA,TRBV11-2,TRBJ2-1,TRBD2,TGTGCCAGCAGCTTTCTAGCGGGTACCTCCTACAATGAGCAGTTCTTC,CASSFLAGTSYNEQFF
few,TRBV7-6,TRBJ2-3,NA,TGTGCCAGCAGCTTAGTTCCGGGGGACACAGATACGCAGTATTTT,CASSLVPGDTDTQYF
NA,TRBV5-5,TRBJ2-7,NA,TGTGCCAGCAGCCCTCTAGGGGGGGCAGGGAATACCTACGAGCAGTACTTC,CASSPLGGAGNTYEQYF
NA,TRBV12-3/TRBV12-4,TRBJ2-1,TRBD2,TGTGCCAGCAGACAAAGCGGGAGGGATGAGCAGTTCTTC,CASRQSGRDEQFF
NA,TRBV29-1,TRBJ2-6,NA,TGCAGCGTTGAAGGAGGACCTGGGGCCAACGTCCTGACTTTC,CSVEGGPGANVLTF
NA,TRBV5-6,TRBJ2-5,NA,TGTGCCAGCAGCTACCAGACCCAAGAGACCCAGTACTTC,CASSYQTQETQYF
NA,TRBV10-3,TRBJ2-3,NA,TGTGCCATCAGTGAGGGGGGAGCGAGGACAGATACGCAGTATTTT,CAISEGGARTDTQYF
NA,TRBV4-3,TRBJ2-5,NA,TGCGCCAGCAGCCTCATGAGAACTGGGGCGGAGACCCAGTACTTC,CASSLMRTGAETQYF
few,TRBV7-2,TRBJ2-7,TRBD1,TGTGCCAGCAGCTCAAACAGGGGGCAGACCTACGAGCAGTACTTC,CASSSNRGQTYEQYF
NA,TRBV15,TRBJ2-5,NA,TGTGCCACCAGCAGAGAATGGGAGGAGACCCAGTACTTC,CATSREWEETQYF
few,TRBV4-1,TRBJ2-7,NA,TGCGCCAGCAGCCAAGTTATCCGGGAGTTGTCCTACGAGCAGTACTTC,CASSQVIRELSYEQYF
few,TRBV29-1,TRBJ2-1,TRBD2,TGCAGCGTTGAAGATTTTGCGGGGGGCCTTTTTCCCAATGAGCAGTTCTTC,CSVEDFAGGLFPNEQFF
few,TRBV6-5,TRBJ2-5,TRBD2,TGTGCCAGCAGTCGGACTAGCGGGGGTTTAGAGACCCAGTACTTC,CASSRTSGGLETQYF
few,TRBV7-8,TRBJ2-3,NA,TGTGCCAGCAGCTTAGTAGGGCCCACAGATACGCAGTATTTT,CASSLVGPTDTQYF
few,TRBV7-2,TRBJ1-2,NA,TGTGCCAGCAGCTTATCCTCTGCAGGGGCAAATGGCTACACCTTC,CASSLSSAGANGYTF
NA,TRBV20-1,TRBJ2-7,NA,TGCAGTGCTAGCTCGGGCCTAGGCGAGCAGTACTTC,CSASSGLGEQYF
once,TRBV7-6,TRBJ2-1,NA,TGTGCCAGCAGCCCCCCTGAGGCAAACAATGAGCAGTTCTTC,CASSPPEANNEQFF
NA,TRBV28,TRBJ2-5,NA,TGTGCCAGCCAGGCGGGGGAGACCCAGTACTTC,CASQAGETQYF
NA,TRBV11-2,TRBJ2-5,NA,TGTGCCAGCAGCTCTCTCACAGGATTTATTGGGGAGACCCAGTACTTC,CASSSLTGFIGETQYF
once,TRBV4-2,TRBJ2-1,NA,TGTGCCAGCAGCCAAGTACACTTCCTAAAGGGCGACAATGAGCAGTTCTTC,CASSQVHFLKGDNEQFF
many,TRBV15,TRBJ2-7,TRBD2,TGTGCCACCAGCTCAACGACTAGCGGGAGCTCCGAGCAGTACTTC,CATSSTTSGSSEQYF
NA,TRBV20-1,TRBJ2-3,NA,TGCAGTGCCCGGGACACAGAAGGCACAGATACGCAGTATTTT,CSARDTEGTDTQYF